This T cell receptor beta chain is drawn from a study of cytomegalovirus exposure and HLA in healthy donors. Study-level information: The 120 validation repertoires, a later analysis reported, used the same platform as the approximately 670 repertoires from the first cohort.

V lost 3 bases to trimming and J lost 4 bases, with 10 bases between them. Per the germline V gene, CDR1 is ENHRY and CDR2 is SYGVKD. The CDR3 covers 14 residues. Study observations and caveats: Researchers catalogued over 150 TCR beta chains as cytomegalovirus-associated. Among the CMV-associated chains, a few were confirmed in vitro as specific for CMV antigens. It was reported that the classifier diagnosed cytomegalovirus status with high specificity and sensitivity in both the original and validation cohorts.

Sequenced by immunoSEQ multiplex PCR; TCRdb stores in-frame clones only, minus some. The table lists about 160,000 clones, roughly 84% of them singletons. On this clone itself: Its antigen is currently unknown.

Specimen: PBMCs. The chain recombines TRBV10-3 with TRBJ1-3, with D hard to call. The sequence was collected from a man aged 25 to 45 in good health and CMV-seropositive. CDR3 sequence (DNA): TGTGCCATCAGTGATGAGGTTTACGGAAACACCATATATTTT. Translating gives CAISDEVYGNTIYF.